These 18 T cell receptor beta chains share one sample of origin, sequenced in a study of metastatic and nonmetastatic thyroid tumors. Using MiXCR, TCRdb reanalyzed the PCR reads. The sample has 21,000 or so clones, around 18% seen once. Patients had received no treatment of any kind before thyroid surgery. Sequencing was performed on blood. Every receptor here comes from a male donor with papillary thyroid cancer or a benign thyroid nodule (not recorded which). Some clones in this sample may be carry-over from other donors' samples.

This clone occurred many times. The rearrangement links TRBV5-1 to TRBJ1-5; no clear D. The germline gives CDR1 SGHRS, CDR2 YFSETQ. The CDR3 runs to 13 residues. The V gene lost 2 bases and the J gene lost 6 bases, with 9 bases spanning the gap. In nucleotides, the CDR3 is TGCGCCAGCAGCTTCCGAGGTGGTCAGCCCCAGCATTTT. It codes for CASSFRGGQPQHF.

This clone was counted at least ten times. The chain carries TRBV29-1 and TRBJ1-2; D may be TRBD1 (6 bases). Germline CDR1 SQVTM, CDR2 ANQGSEA. There are 11 residues in the CDR3. V lost 6 bases, J lost 8 bases, and 13 bases lay in between. In nucleotides, the CDR3 is TGCAGCGTAGGACAGTACGGCGGCTACACCTTC. This codes for CSVGQYGGYTF. The full variable domain, its missing parts supplied by reference TRBV29-1 and TRBJ1-2, is SAVISQKPSRDICQRGTSLTIQCQVDSQVTMMFWYRQQPGQSLTLIATANQGSEATYESGFVIDKFPISRPNLTFSTLTVSNMSPEDSSIYLCSVGQYGGYTFGSGTRLTVV.

This clone was counted ten times or more. The chain combines TRBV20-1 with TRBJ2-5; D uncertain. Germline V gene lookup returns CDR1 DFQATT and CDR2 SNEGSKA (reference sequence). This CDR3 comprises 12 residues. Trimming cost V 0 bases and J 4 bases, with 6 bases left between them. CDR3 protein: CSARDNVETQYF. The CDR3 coding sequence is TGCAGTGCTAGAGATAATGTAGAGACCCAGTACTTC.

This chain uses TRBV2 with TRBJ2-2; tentatively, D is TRBD2 (6 bases). V was pared by 4 bases and J by 6 bases, with 21 bases between. The CDR3 loop spans 17 amino acids. Germline V gene sequence: CDR1 SNHLY, CDR2 FYNNEI. CDR3 amino acids: CASSGLVGVSAAGELFF. Here the CDR3 DNA reads TGTGCCAGCAGTGGACTAGTGGGGGTCTCGGCGGCCGGGGAGCTGTTTTTT.

Many counts were recorded for this clone. This chain connects TRBV12-3 or TRBV12-4 to TRBJ1-1; D gene uncertain. This CDR3 is 12 amino acids long. The V and J ends lost 3 bases and 0 bases respectively, with 2 bases between them. CDR3 coding DNA: TGTGCCAGCAGTTTTATGAACACTGAAGCTTTCTTT. Translating gives CASSFMNTEAFF.

At least ten counts were recorded for this clone. The V gene is TRBV29-1, the J gene TRBJ2-7; D is possibly TRBD1 (6 bases). V lost 1 base and J 0 bases, leaving 10 bases between the germline ends. The CDR3 totals 14 residues. Germline assignment: CDR1 SQVTM and CDR2 ANQGSEA. CDR3 bases: TGCAGCGTTGAAGCAGGGGCTAACTCCTACGAGCAGTACTTC. This sequence encodes CSVEAGANSYEQYF.

This rearrangement joins TRBV11-3 to TRBJ2-7; 7 bases fit TRBD1. The length of the CDR3 is 14 residues. From germline, CDR1 is SGHNT and CDR2 YENEEA. Trimming removed 5 bases from V and 6 bases from J; junction bases left unmatched: 10. The CDR3: CASSPGTVVGEQYF. The CDR3 DNA sequence: TGTGCCAGCAGCCCCGGGACAGTGGTCGGCGAGCAGTACTTC. Based on the CDR3 plus reference TRBV11-3 and TRBJ2-7, the full variable domain is EAGVVQSPRYKIIEKKQPVAFWCNPISGHNTLYWYLQNLGQGPELLIRYENEEAVDDSQLPKDRFSAERLKGVDSTLKIQPAELGDSAVYLCASSPGTVVGEQYFGPGTRLTVT.

In DNA, the CDR3 is TGCAGTGCTAGACGCCTACGGTTAGGACCGGATGGGGTCTATGGCTACACCTTC. Its protein is CSARRLRLGPDGVYGYTF. The chain is built from TRBV20-1 and TRBJ1-2; D not certain. V shed 2 bases and J shed 4 bases, with 26 bases lying between them. The germline CDR1 and CDR2 sequences are DFQATT and SNEGSKA (reference sequence). The CDR3 contains 18 residues.

This clone is medium-sized (0.01 to 0.1%) within its sample. V is TRBV6-1 and J is TRBJ1-6, with 12 bases identical to TRBD1. V was pared by 4 bases and J by 10 bases, with 5 bases of the junction left unmatched. The CDR3 contains 15 residues. Germline CDR1 reads MNHNS; CDR2 reads SASEGT. CDR3 protein: CASSAGTGGSSPLHF. DNA for the CDR3: TGTGCCAGCAGTGCCGGGACAGGGGGCTCGTCACCCCTCCACTTT.

This clone showed up many times. This rearrangement joins TRBV28 to TRBJ2-5; no firm D call. The CDR3 totals 16 residues. Per the germline V gene, CDR1 is MDHEN and CDR2 is SYDVKM. V lost 5 bases and J 7 bases, leaving 23 bases between the germline ends. CDR3 nucleotide sequence: TGTGCCAGCAGTCCCATAGTTAACCCGGCGGTAGGGACCCAGTACTTC. Translation gives CASSPIVNPAVGTQYF.

This clone was counted many times. The rearrangement links TRBV5-1 to TRBJ2-1, with D perhaps given as TRBD1 or TRBD2 (5 bases each). V lost 0 bases to trimming and J lost 3 bases, with 13 bases between them. The CDR3 extends over 16 amino acids. From germline, CDR1 is SGHRS and CDR2 YFSETQ. CDR3 nucleotides: TGCGCCAGCAGCTTGGGGGACGAGACCTACTACAATGAGCAGTTCTTC. Translation: CASSLGDETYYNEQFF.

Only a few counts were recorded for this clone. The junction shows a germline mismatch at one end, possibly a read error. J is TRBJ2-2 and V is TRBV6-4; the D gene is possibly TRBD2 (7 bases). Germline CDR1 and CDR2: MRHNA and SNTAGT. The CDR3 spans 15 residues. The CDR3 loop reads CASSDGGGATGEPFF. CDR3 nucleotide sequence: TGTGCCAGCAGTGACGGAGGGGGGGCCACCGGGGAGCCGTTTTTT.

This clone was counted ten times or more. CDR3 region: CASITAGEGDTGELFF. As DNA, the CDR3 is TGTGCCAGCATAACGGCGGGAGAAGGGGACACCGGGGAGCTGTTTTTT. The V gene is TRBV28, the J gene TRBJ2-2; 7 positions agree with TRBD2. Per the germline V gene, CDR1 is MDHEN and CDR2 is SYDVKM. The CDR3 has 16 amino acids. V shed 7 bases and J 3 bases; nucleotides not matched to a gene: 11.

This clone is medium-sized (0.01 to 0.1%) within its sample. This rearrangement joins TRBV5-8 to TRBJ1-2; possible D gene TRBD1, 5 bases. Looked up from germline, CDR1 is SGHTS and CDR2 is YDEGEE. Trimming stripped 4 bases from V and 5 bases from J, with 9 bases between. The CDR3 is made up of 12 amino acids. Here the CDR3 reads CASSPGRYGYTF. The CDR3 DNA follows: TGTGCCAGCAGCCCGGGACGGTATGGCTACACCTTC.

This clone was found many times. The chain recombines TRBV5-1 with TRBJ1-3, with D uncertain. V lost 0 bases, J lost 4 bases, and 11 bases lay in between. Germline V gives CDR1 SGHRS, CDR2 YFSETQ. This CDR3 contains 15 residues. The CDR3 spells CASSLGETWGNTIYF. The CDR3 DNA sequence: TGCGCCAGCAGCTTGGGTGAAACTTGGGGAAACACCATATATTTT.

This clone was observed many times. The V gene is TRBV6-1, the J gene TRBJ2-7, with 10 bases matching TRBD1. The CDR3 is 14 amino acids. V lost 6 bases, J lost 4 bases, and 6 bases stayed unmatched. Germline V lookup: CDR1 MNHNS, CDR2 SASEGT. Written as DNA, the CDR3 is TGTGCCAGCAGCCCGGGACAGGGGAGGTACGAGCAGTACTTC. This codes for CASSPGQGRYEQYF.

Points on this clone: At one end, the junction sequence differs from germline, possibly due to a read error. V usage is TRBV6-5 and J usage is TRBJ2-5; possibly TRBD1 for D (6 bases). This CDR3 comprises 13 residues. The germline V gene encodes CDR1 MNHEY and CDR2 SVGAGI. CDR3: CASSVQGRETQYF. The DNA for the CDR3 is TGCGCCAGCAGTGTGCAGGGGCGGGAGACCCAGTACTTC.

This clone showed up many times. V usage is TRBV11-2 and J usage is TRBJ1-4; a possible D gene is TRBD1 (5 bases). V lost 2 bases, J lost 5 bases, and 12 bases lay in between. Germline values: CDR1 SGHAT, CDR2 FQNNGV. The CDR3 runs to 15 residues. The CDR3, as DNA: TGTGCCAGCAGCTTAAACCAGGGACTCAATGAAAAACTGTTTTTT. It translates to CASSLNQGLNEKLFF.